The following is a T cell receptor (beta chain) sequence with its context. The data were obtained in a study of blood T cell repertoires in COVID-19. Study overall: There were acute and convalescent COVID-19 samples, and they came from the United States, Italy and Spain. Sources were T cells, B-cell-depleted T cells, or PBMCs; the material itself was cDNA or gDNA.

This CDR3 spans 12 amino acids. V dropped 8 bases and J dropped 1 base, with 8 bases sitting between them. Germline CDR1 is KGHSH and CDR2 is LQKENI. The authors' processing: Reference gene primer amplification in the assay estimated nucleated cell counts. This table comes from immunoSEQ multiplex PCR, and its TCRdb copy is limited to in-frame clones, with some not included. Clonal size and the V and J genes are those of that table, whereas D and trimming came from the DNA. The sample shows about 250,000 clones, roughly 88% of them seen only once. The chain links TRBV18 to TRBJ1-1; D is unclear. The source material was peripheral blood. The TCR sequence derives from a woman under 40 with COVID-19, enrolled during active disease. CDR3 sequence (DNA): TGTGCCAGCCGCCACGGGAACACTGAAGCTTTCTTT. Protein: CASRHGNTEAFF.